This is a list of T cell receptor beta chains from one sample in a study of T cells after yellow fever vaccination. TCRdb called the 5' RACE reads again in MiXCR, with one record for every CDR3 protein. This repertoire shows approximately 300,000 distinct CDR3 sequences, about 10% found once; its top ten account for about 3.3%. The sample was CD4+ T cells sorted from PBMCs, taken 45 days after the yellow fever booster vaccination. Receptor source: a young man who received the YFV17D yellow fever vaccine. CDR3s include the opening cysteine and the closing phenylalanine or tryptophan. D genes are given only for firm matches. Size is omitted from some rows. Given values are once, few, many or a class for expanded clones.

d_gene	abundance	v_gene	j_gene	CDR3aa	CDR3nt
NA	NA	TRBV18	TRBJ1-1	CASSPGGGRTEAFF	TGTGCCAGCTCACCAGGGGGGGGTAGAACTGAAGCTTTCTTT
TRBD2	NA	TRBV12-3/TRBV12-4	TRBJ2-5	CASSFASGQETQYF	TGTGCCAGCAGTTTTGCTAGCGGCCAAGAGACCCAGTACTTC
NA	NA	TRBV12-3/TRBV12-4	TRBJ1-3	CASSRGIVTIYF	TGTGCCAGCAGCCGGGGTATAGTCACCATATATTTT
TRBD1	many	TRBV7-9	TRBJ2-5	CASSIGQGQETQYF	TGTGCCAGCAGCATCGGACAGGGGCAGGAGACCCAGTACTTC
NA	NA	TRBV3-1	TRBJ2-5	CASSQAGSRETQYF	TGTGCCAGCAGCCAAGCGGGAAGTCGGGAGACCCAGTACTTC
NA	NA	TRBV20-1	TRBJ1-4	CSAGSGVEKLFF	TGCAGTGCTGGATCAGGGGTAGAAAAACTGTTTTTT
NA	NA	TRBV12-3/TRBV12-4	TRBJ2-3	CASSFGQYDTQYF	TGTGCCAGCAGTTTTGGGCAGTACGATACGCAGTATTTT
NA	NA	TRBV5-4	TRBJ1-1	CASSLDQGVSNTEAFF	TGTGCCAGCAGCTTGGACCAGGGCGTTTCGAACACTGAAGCTTTCTTT
NA	many	TRBV5-1	TRBJ2-1	CASSLGRNNEQFF	TGTGCCAGCAGCTTAGGACGGAACAATGAGCAGTTCTTC
NA	NA	TRBV7-9	TRBJ1-4	CASNAGASREKLFF	TGTGCCAGCAACGCCGGGGCCAGTCGGGAAAAACTGTTTTTT
NA	NA	TRBV4-3	TRBJ1-1	CASSQEEGYTEAFF	TGCGCCAGCAGCCAAGAGGAGGGTTACACTGAAGCTTTCTTT
NA	many	TRBV3-1	TRBJ2-5	CASSPRRRGGPQETQYF	TGTGCCAGCAGCCCCAGACGCAGGGGCGGTCCGCAAGAGACCCAGTACTTC
NA	NA	TRBV6-2/TRBV6-3	TRBJ1-1	CASSTPAGGPAEAFF	TGTGCCAGCAGCACCCCTGCAGGCGGCCCAGCAGAAGCTTTCTTT
NA	NA	TRBV11-1	TRBJ2-7	CAIPLNRSYEQYF	TGTGCCATCCCGCTGAATCGCTCCTACGAGCAGTACTTC
NA	few	TRBV18	TRBJ2-5	CASSDRTQETQYF	TGTGCCAGCTCAGACAGGACCCAAGAGACCCAGTACTTC
TRBD2	few	TRBV20-1	TRBJ2-5	CSARSGGVETQYF	TGCAGTGCTAGGAGCGGGGGGGTGGAGACCCAGTACTTC
NA	few	TRBV3-1	TRBJ1-1	CASSHSTSGWRAEAFF	TGTGCCAGCAGCCACTCAACCTCAGGGTGGAGGGCTGAAGCTTTCTTT
NA	NA	TRBV2	TRBJ2-2	CASRATGPNTGELFF	TGTGCCAGCAGGGCGACAGGCCCCAACACCGGGGAGCTGTTTTTT
NA	NA	TRBV7-8	TRBJ2-2	CASTPVGELFF	TGTGCCAGCACCCCGGTGGGGGAGCTGTTTTTT
NA	few	TRBV27	TRBJ1-2	CASSGRVGPYGYTF	TGTGCCAGCAGTGGGCGCGTGGGACCTTATGGCTACACCTTC
NA	NA	TRBV7-2	TRBJ2-4	CASSLVHGDNIQYF	TGTGCCAGCAGCTTAGTACATGGTGACAACATTCAGTACTTC
TRBD2	few	TRBV9	TRBJ2-3	CASSVGAGDSTDTQYF	TGTGCCAGCAGCGTAGGAGCGGGGGACTCCACAGATACGCAGTATTTT
NA	NA	TRBV2	TRBJ2-2	CASGGKGANTGELFF	TGTGCCAGCGGGGGTAAGGGGGCGAACACCGGGGAGCTGTTTTTT
TRBD2	many	TRBV7-3	TRBJ2-1	CASSAHSGGAYNEQFF	TGTGCCAGCAGCGCACATAGCGGGGGAGCTTACAATGAGCAGTTCTTC
NA	many	TRBV6-5	TRBJ1-6	CASSFRAPGGSPLHF	TGTGCCAGCAGCTTCCGGGCGCCGGGGGGTTCACCCCTCCACTTT
NA	few	TRBV2	TRBJ2-2	CASRGPTGELFF	TGTGCCAGCAGGGGTCCCACCGGGGAGCTGTTTTTT
NA	few	TRBV2	TRBJ1-3	CASSLLPTSGNTIYF	TGTGCCAGCTCGCTCCTACCGACTTCTGGAAACACCATATATTTT
TRBD2	many	TRBV20-1	TRBJ2-1	CSALTPLGGSYNEQFF	TGCAGTGCCCTTACCCCTCTGGGAGGGTCCTACAATGAGCAGTTCTTC
TRBD2	many	TRBV5-1	TRBJ2-1	CASSSSGGVINEQFF	TGCGCCAGCAGCTCTAGCGGGGGGGTTATTAATGAGCAGTTCTTC
NA	NA	TRBV5-1	TRBJ1-4	CASSVLPNDEKLFF	TGCGCCAGCAGCGTCCTCCCCAACGATGAAAAACTGTTTTTT
NA	NA	TRBV20-1	TRBJ1-1	CSARVAGSDTEAFF	TGCAGTGCTAGGGTTGCGGGTTCCGACACTGAAGCTTTCTTT
NA	NA	TRBV28	TRBJ1-1	CASGSHSYGSNTEAFF	TGTGCCAGCGGGAGCCACTCGTACGGCTCGAACACTGAAGCTTTCTTT
TRBD2	few	TRBV3-1	TRBJ2-7	CASGTSGAYEQYF	TGTGCCAGCGGGACTAGCGGGGCTTACGAGCAGTACTTC
TRBD1	NA	TRBV24-1	TRBJ2-3	CATGTGAFSTDTQYF	TGTGCCACCGGAACAGGGGCCTTTAGCACAGATACGCAGTATTTT
NA	many	TRBV5-1	TRBJ2-2	CASTHARGSGELFF	TGCGCCAGCACCCACGCCCGGGGATCGGGGGAGCTGTTTTTT
NA	many	TRBV5-1	TRBJ2-2	CASSLLAANTGELFF	TGCGCCAGCAGCTTGTTAGCGGCCAACACCGGGGAGCTGTTTTTT
NA	NA	TRBV29-1	TRBJ1-2	CSESTAGSGYTF	TGCAGCGAATCCACAGCGGGGTCCGGCTACACCTTC
TRBD1	many	TRBV4-2	TRBJ1-1	CASRSPEQGHTEAFF	TGTGCCAGCAGGTCCCCGGAACAGGGGCACACTGAAGCTTTCTTT
NA	NA	TRBV6-1	TRBJ1-2	CASSEPKLGYTF	TGTGCCAGCAGTGAACCCAAGTTGGGCTACACCTTC
NA	many	TRBV4-1	TRBJ1-1	CASSQDEGWGTEAFF	TGCGCCAGCAGCCAAGATGAGGGGTGGGGGACTGAAGCTTTCTTT
TRBD1	NA	TRBV5-6	TRBJ2-5	CASSWTGEERTQYF	TGTGCCAGCAGCTGGACAGGGGAGGAAAGGACCCAGTACTTC
NA	NA	TRBV27	TRBJ2-3	CASRGDYYTDTQYF	TGTGCCAGCAGGGGCGACTACTACACAGATACGCAGTATTTT
NA	few	TRBV7-6	TRBJ2-2	CASSAYGELFF	TGTGCCAGCAGCGCCTACGGGGAGCTGTTTTTT
NA	few	TRBV5-1	TRBJ2-5	CASSHKETQYF	TGCGCCAGCAGTCACAAAGAGACCCAGTACTTC
TRBD2	NA	TRBV18	TRBJ2-7	CASSPSAGGPYEQYF	TGTGCCAGCTCACCATCAGCGGGGGGGCCCTACGAGCAGTACTTC
NA	few	TRBV10-1	TRBJ2-3	CASSESGVLDTQYF	TGCGCCAGCAGTGAGTCAGGAGTTCTCGATACGCAGTATTTT
NA	NA	TRBV10-3	TRBJ2-1	CAISAGGNEQFF	TGTGCCATCAGTGCGGGCGGCAATGAGCAGTTCTTC
NA	NA	TRBV3-1	TRBJ2-3	CASSPGTLDTQYF	TGTGCCAGCAGCCCCGGGACTTTAGATACGCAGTATTTT
TRBD1	NA	TRBV5-4	TRBJ2-3	CASNRQGSSTDTQYF	TGTGCCAGCAACCGACAGGGATCTAGCACAGATACGCAGTATTTT
NA	few	TRBV20-1	TRBJ2-6	CSAINIGPGANVLTF	TGCAGTGCTATCAACATCGGACCTGGGGCCAACGTCCTGACTTTC
NA	NA	TRBV2	TRBJ2-4	CASSEHGTAIAKNIQYF	TGTGCCAGCAGTGAACACGGTACAGCTATAGCCAAAAACATTCAGTACTTC
NA	few	TRBV12-3/TRBV12-4	TRBJ2-2	CASSSGLGNTGELFF	TGTGCCAGCAGTTCGGGACTGGGGAACACCGGGGAGCTGTTTTTT